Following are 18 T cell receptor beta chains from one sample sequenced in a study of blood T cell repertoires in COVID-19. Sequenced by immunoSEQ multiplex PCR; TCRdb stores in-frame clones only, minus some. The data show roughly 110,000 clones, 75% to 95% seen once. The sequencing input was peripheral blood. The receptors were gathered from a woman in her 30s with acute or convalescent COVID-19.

CDR3 nucleotides: TGTGCCAGCCAATTAATCTCCGGGACTGCCAGCTCTGGGGCCAACGTCCTGACTTTC. Amino acid sequence: CASQLISGTASSGANVLTF. The J gene is TRBJ2-6, the V gene TRBV6-4, with D possibly matching TRBD2 (6 bases). Germline CDR1 reads MRHNA; CDR2 reads SNTAGT. V lost 8 bases to trimming and J lost 0 bases, with 23 bases between them. CDR3 length: 19 amino acids.

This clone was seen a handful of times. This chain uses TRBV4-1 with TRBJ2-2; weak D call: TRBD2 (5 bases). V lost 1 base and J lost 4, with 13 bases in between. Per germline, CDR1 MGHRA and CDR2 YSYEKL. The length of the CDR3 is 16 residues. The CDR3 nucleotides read TGCGCCAGCAGCCAAGCCAATCTCCTAGCCACCGGGGAGCTGTTTTTT. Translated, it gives CASSQANLLATGELFF.

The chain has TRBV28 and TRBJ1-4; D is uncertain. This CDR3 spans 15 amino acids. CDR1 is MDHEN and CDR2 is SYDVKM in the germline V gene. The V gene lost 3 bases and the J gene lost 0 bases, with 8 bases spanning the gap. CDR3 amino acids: CASSFVAATNEKLFF. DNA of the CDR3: TGTGCCAGCAGTTTTGTCGCGGCAACTAATGAAAAACTGTTTTTT. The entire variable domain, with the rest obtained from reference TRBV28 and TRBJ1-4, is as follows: DVKVTQSSRYLVKRTGEKVFLECVQDMDHENMFWYRQDPGLGLRLIYFSYDVKMKEKGDIPEGYSVSREKKERFSLILESASTNQTSMYLCASSFVAATNEKLFFGSGTQLSVL.

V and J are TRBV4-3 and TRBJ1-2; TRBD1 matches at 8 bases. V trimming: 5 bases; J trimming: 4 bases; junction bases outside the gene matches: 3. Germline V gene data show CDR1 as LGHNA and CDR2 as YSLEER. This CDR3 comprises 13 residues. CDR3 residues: CASSYQGAYGYTF. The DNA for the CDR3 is TGCGCCAGCAGCTACCAGGGGGCCTATGGCTACACCTTC.

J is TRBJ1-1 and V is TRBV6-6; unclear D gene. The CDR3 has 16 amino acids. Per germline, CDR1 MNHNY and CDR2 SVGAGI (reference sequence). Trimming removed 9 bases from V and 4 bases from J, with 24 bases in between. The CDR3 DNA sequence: TGTGCCAGTAGAGACACGGGGATTTATTTTGGCACTGAAGCTTTCTTT. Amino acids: CASRDTGIYFGTEAFF.

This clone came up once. The CDR3 sequence is CASTTQGGRQDRFYEQYF. In nucleotides, the CDR3 is TGTGCCAGCACCACCCAGGGGGGACGTCAGGATAGGTTCTACGAGCAGTACTTC. The chain couples TRBV7-6 to TRBJ2-7; D is possibly TRBD1 (7 bases). The CDR3 extends over 18 amino acids. V shed 7 bases and J shed 3 bases, with 28 bases lying between them. Germline CDR1 reads SGHVS; CDR2 reads FNYEAQ.

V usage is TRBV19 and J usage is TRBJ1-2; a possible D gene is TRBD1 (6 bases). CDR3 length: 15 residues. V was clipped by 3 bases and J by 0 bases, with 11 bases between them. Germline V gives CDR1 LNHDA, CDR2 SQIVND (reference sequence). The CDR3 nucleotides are TGTGCCAGTAGTATTCAGACAGGTGCTAACTATGGCTACACCTTC. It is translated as CASSIQTGANYGYTF.

The CDR3 DNA follows: TGTGCCAGCAGTCAGACAGGGTCGGCAAAAACTGAAGCTTTCTTT. Encoded protein: CASSQTGSAKTEAFF. The chain employs TRBV6-2 or TRBV6-3 and TRBJ1-1; the match to TRBD1 covers 7 bases. Unmatched junction bases numbered 11, after V lost 5 bases and J lost 5 bases. The CDR3 contains 15 residues. Germline CDR1 MNHEY, CDR2 SVGEGT.

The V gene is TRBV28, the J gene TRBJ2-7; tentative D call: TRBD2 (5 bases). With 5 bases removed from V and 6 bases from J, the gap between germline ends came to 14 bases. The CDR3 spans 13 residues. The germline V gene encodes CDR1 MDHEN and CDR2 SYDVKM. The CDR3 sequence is CASSRGPEGEQYF. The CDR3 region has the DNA TGTGCCAGCAGTCGAGGACCCGAGGGCGAGCAGTACTTC.

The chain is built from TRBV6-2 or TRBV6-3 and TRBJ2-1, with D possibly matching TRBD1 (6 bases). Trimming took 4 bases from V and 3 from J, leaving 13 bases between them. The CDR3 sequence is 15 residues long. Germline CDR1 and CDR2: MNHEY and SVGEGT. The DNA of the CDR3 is TGTGCCAGCAGTTCCTTTGGACAGCACTACAATGAGCAGTTCTTC. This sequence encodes CASSSFGQHYNEQFF.

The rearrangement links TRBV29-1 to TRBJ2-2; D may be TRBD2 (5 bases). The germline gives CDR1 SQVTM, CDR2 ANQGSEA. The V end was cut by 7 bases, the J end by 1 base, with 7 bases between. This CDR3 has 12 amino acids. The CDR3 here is CSGAGNTGELFF. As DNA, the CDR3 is TGCAGCGGGGCGGGGAACACCGGGGAGCTGTTTTTT.

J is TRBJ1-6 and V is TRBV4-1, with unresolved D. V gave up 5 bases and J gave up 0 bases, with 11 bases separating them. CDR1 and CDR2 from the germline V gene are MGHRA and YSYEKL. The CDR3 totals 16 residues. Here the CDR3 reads CASSYQVSSYNSPLHF. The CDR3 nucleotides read TGCGCCAGCAGCTATCAGGTTAGCTCCTATAATTCACCCCTCCACTTT.

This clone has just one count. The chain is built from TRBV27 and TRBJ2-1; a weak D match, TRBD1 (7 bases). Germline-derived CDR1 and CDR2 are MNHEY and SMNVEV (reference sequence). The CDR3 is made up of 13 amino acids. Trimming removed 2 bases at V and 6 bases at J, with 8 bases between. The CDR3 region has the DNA TGTGCCAGCAGTTTACAGGGGGGCAATGAGCAGTTCTTC. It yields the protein CASSLQGGNEQFF.

CDR3 DNA: TGTGCCAGCTCCCCAAGGACAGGGGAGAACACTGAAGCTTTCTTT. This translates into CASSPRTGENTEAFF. The V and J genes are TRBV18 and TRBJ1-1, with TRBD1 identical over 9 bases. Germline CDR1 KGHSH, CDR2 LQKENI. The CDR3 runs to 15 residues. Losses at the gene ends were 6 bases for V and 1 base for J; bases not matched to a gene: 6.

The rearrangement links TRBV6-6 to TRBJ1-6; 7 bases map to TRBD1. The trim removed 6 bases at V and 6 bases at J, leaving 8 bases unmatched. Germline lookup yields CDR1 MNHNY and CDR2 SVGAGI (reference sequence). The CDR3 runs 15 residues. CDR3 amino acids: CASSPDRAGNSPLHF. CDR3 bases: TGTGCCAGCAGCCCCGACAGGGCTGGTAATTCACCCCTCCACTTT.

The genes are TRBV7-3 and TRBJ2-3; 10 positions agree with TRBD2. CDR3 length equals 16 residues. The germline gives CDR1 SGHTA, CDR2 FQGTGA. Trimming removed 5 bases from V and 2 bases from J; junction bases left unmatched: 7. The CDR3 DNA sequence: TGTGCCAGCAGCGGAGAGCGGGGGGGTAACACAGATACGCAGTATTTT. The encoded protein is CASSGERGGNTDTQYF.

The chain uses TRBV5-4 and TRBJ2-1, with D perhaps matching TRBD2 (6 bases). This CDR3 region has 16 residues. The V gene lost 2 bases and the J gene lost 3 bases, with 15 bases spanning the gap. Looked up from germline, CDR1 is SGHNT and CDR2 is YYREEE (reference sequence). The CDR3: CASSFGSGEHYNEQFF. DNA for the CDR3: TGTGCCAGCAGCTTTGGTTCGGGGGAACACTACAATGAGCAGTTCTTC. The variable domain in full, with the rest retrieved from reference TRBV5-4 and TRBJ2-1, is ETGVTQSPTHLIKTRGQQVTLRCSSQSGHNTVSWYQQALGQGPQFIFQYYREEENGRGNFPPRFSGLQFPNYSSELNVNALELDDSALYLCASSFGSGEHYNEQFFGPGTRLTVL.

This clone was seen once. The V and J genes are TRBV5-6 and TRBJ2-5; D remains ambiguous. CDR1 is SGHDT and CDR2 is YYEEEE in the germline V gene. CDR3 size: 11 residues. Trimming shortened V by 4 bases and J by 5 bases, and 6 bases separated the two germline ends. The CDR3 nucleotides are TGTGCCAGCAGCGTCGGGGAGACCCAGTACTTC. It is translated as CASSVGETQYF.